This T cell receptor (beta chain) was observed in a study of blood T cell repertoires in COVID-19. At the level of the study: The study counted Cohort 3 donors as recovered given two negative PCRs, clearance, or symptom resolution.

Sequencing used immunoSEQ multiplex PCR; TCRdb keeps in-frame clones, though not all of them. The sample shows fewer than 200,000 clones, around 83% of them seen only once. This clone was counted once. This CDR3 spans 15 amino acids. Germline-derived CDR1 and CDR2 are MNHEY and SMNVEV (reference sequence). The V gene lost 5 bases and the J gene lost 4 bases, with 17 bases spanning the gap. Sequencing was performed on PBMCs or T cells enriched from blood (not recorded which). The genes are TRBV27 and TRBJ1-2, with D possibly being TRBD1 (6 bases). The TCR was taken from a woman in her forties in a cohort exposed to, infected with or recovered from COVID-19 (not recorded which). For the CDR3, the DNA is TGTGCCAGCAGTCTAAGCGGGGGCTGGCTCTATGGCTACACCTTC. It specifies CASSLSGGWLYGYTF.